One and the same sample provided the 5 T cell receptor beta chains below, sequenced in a study of Ad26.COV2.S vaccination and SARS-CoV-2 variants. Produced via immunoSEQ multiplex PCR; TCRdb's table is partial and in-frame only. This table has roughly 320,000 clones, approximately 80% appearing once. The treatment here: approximately 18 received Ad26.COV2.S at low or high dose, single or two shots; about five received placebo; per-sample allocation not given. Day 63 after the first vaccine or placebo injection was the time point for sampling. Here the sequenced sample was peripheral blood, taken in a trial of Ad26.COV2.S vaccine versus placebo. Every receptor here comes from a person between 18 and 65 years old who received the Ad26.COV2.S COVID-19 vaccine or a placebo.

The V and J genes are TRBV29-1 and TRBJ2-5, with TRBD2 matching 9 bases. CDR1 SQVTM and CDR2 ANQGSEA come from the germline V gene. V shed 6 bases, J shed 5 bases, and the junction held 10 bases outside the gene matches. This CDR3 is built from 14 residues. In nucleotides, the CDR3 is TGCAGCGTCGCCTCGGCGGGGGGGCACGAGACCCAGTACTTC. Its protein is CSVASAGGHETQYF.

This clone was counted between two and nine times. J is TRBJ1-6 and V is TRBV2; 7 bases agree with TRBD1. The V gene's germline CDR1 is SNHLY and CDR2 FYNNEI. Losses at the gene ends were 7 bases for V and 10 bases for J; bases not matched to a gene: 10. The CDR3 is made up of 14 amino acids. The CDR3: CASTSTGKESPLHF. The CDR3 DNA reads as TGTGCCAGCACCTCGACAGGGAAGGAATCACCCCTCCACTTT.

V usage is TRBV9 and J usage is TRBJ2-2; either TRBD1 or TRBD2 may fit D (5 bases each). V was cut by 7 bases and J by 6 bases, with 13 bases left in between. CDR1 and CDR2 from the germline V gene are SGDLS and YYNGEE. The CDR3 spans 13 residues. CDR3 protein: CASLRDLSGELFF. As DNA, the CDR3 is TGTGCCAGCCTGAGGGACCTTTCCGGGGAGCTGTTTTTT.

The rearrangement joins TRBV11-2 to TRBJ1-2; D uncertain. V was pared by 5 bases and J by 4 bases, with 11 bases between. Germline assignment: CDR1 SGHAT and CDR2 FQNNGV. The CDR3 spans 13 residues. The chain's CDR3 is CASSVGPRYGYTF. The CDR3 DNA follows: TGTGCCAGCAGCGTCGGACCGCGCTATGGCTACACCTTC.

V is TRBV28 and J is TRBJ1-2; possible D gene TRBD1, 6 bases. V lost 5 bases and J lost 1, with 14 bases in between. From germline, CDR1 is MDHEN and CDR2 SYDVKM. The CDR3 has 15 residues. CDR3 in amino acids: CASSPRGTSNYGYTF. In DNA, the CDR3 is TGTGCCAGCAGTCCTCGCGGGACAAGTAACTATGGCTACACCTTC.